The 25 T cell receptor beta chains given below trace back to one sample, sequenced in a study of shared clonotypes between healthy human individuals. The table came from immunoSEQ multiplex PCR; TCRdb's copy has only in-frame clones and leaves some out. The sample has about 2.4 million clones; more than 80% are singletons. Sequences were obtained from naive CD4+ T cells sorted from blood. Subset given: CD45RA+ positively selected. The receptors here all came from a man aged 18-30 years in good health.

The chain links TRBV7-2 to TRBJ2-5; no clear D gene. V was cut by 2 bases and J by 5 bases, with 6 bases left in between. This CDR3 is 12 amino acids long. Germline V gives CDR1 SGHTA, CDR2 FQGNSA. CDR3: CASSLMVETQYF. The CDR3 DNA follows: TGTGCCAGCAGCTTAATGGTGGAGACCCAGTACTTC.

The chain recombines TRBV7-2 with TRBJ1-1; a possible D gene is TRBD1 (5 bases). The germline V gene has CDR1 SGHTA and CDR2 FQGNSA. V lost 3 bases, J lost 4 bases, and 15 bases lay in between. This CDR3 contains 15 residues. The CDR3 region has the DNA TGTGCCAGCAGCTTTGTCGGGGCGGTCGGCACTGAAGCTTTCTTT. This encodes CASSFVGAVGTEAFF.

The chain employs TRBV7-2 and TRBJ2-7; D tentatively reads TRBD1 or TRBD2 (6 bases each). The CDR3 covers 13 residues. CDR1 and CDR2 (germline): SGHTA, FQGNSA. The V and J ends lost 6 bases and 4 bases respectively, with 13 bases between them. This chain's CDR3 is CASRGGTSYEQYF. The CDR3 DNA reads as TGTGCCAGCAGAGGGGGGACCTCATACGAGCAGTACTTC.

This chain joins TRBV30 and TRBJ1-2; 7 positions agree with TRBD1. Per the germline V gene, CDR1 is GTSNPN and CDR2 is SVGIG (reference sequence). The CDR3 has 15 residues. Trimming took 3 bases from V and 4 from J; bases not matched to a gene: 11. The CDR3 nucleotides are TGTGCCTGGAGGGTATCGGGACAGATACCCTATGGCTACACCTTC. Protein: CAWRVSGQIPYGYTF.

The chain joins TRBV20-1 to TRBJ2-1; no definite D call. Trimming took 6 bases from V and 9 from J, leaving 12 bases between them. Germline V gene data show CDR1 as DFQATT and CDR2 as SNEGSKA (reference sequence). The CDR3 has 11 residues. The CDR3 here is CSARVAVEQFF. The CDR3 DNA sequence: TGCAGTGCAAGGGTAGCAGTTGAGCAGTTCTTC.

This clone was found once. The chain employs TRBV9 and TRBJ2-5; 15 nucleotides agree with TRBD2. The CDR3 is 19 residues long. Germline loops: CDR1 SGDLS, CDR2 YYNGEE. Unmatched junction bases numbered 11, after V lost 2 bases and J lost 3 bases. CDR3 DNA: TGTGCCAGCAGCGTCGAACCGGGACTAGCGGGGGGTACAGAAGAGACCCAGTACTTC. Protein: CASSVEPGLAGGTEETQYF.

The chain joins TRBV4-3 to TRBJ2-1, with D possibly matching TRBD1 (6 bases). V was pared by 2 bases and J by 12 bases, with 23 bases between. CDR3 length: 16 residues. CDR1 LGHNA and CDR2 YSLEER come from the germline V gene. The CDR3 region has the DNA TGCGCCAGCAGCCAAAACCGACAGGTCCCTAGGCCCAGGCAGTTCTTC. This gives the protein CASSQNRQVPRPRQFF.

V is TRBV2 and J is TRBJ2-3; perhaps D is TRBD1 or TRBD2 (5 bases each). The germline V and J ends were trimmed by 4 bases and 0 bases, with 8 bases remaining between them. Germline values: CDR1 SNHLY, CDR2 FYNNEI. This CDR3 region has 14 residues. The CDR3 here is CASSGGRSTDTQYF. CDR3 DNA: TGTGCCAGCAGTGGGGGACGGAGCACAGATACGCAGTATTTT.

The chain links TRBV7-9 to TRBJ1-3, with TRBD1 as a possible D gene (6 bases). Germline V gene sequence: CDR1 SEHNR, CDR2 FQNEAQ (reference sequence). The V and J ends lost 8 bases and 4 bases respectively, with 15 bases between them. The CDR3 totals 14 residues. Here the CDR3 reads CASDGGRVGNTIYF. The CDR3 DNA reads as TGTGCCAGCGATGGGGGCAGGGTAGGAAACACCATATATTTT.

The rearrangement uses TRBV5-4 and TRBJ1-4; 7 bases fit TRBD1. This CDR3 has 15 residues. Looked up from germline, CDR1 is SGHNT and CDR2 is YYREEE (reference sequence). Unmatched junction bases numbered 11, after V lost 4 bases and J lost 8 bases. The CDR3 reads CASSEAQGPQEKLFF. CDR3 nucleotides: TGTGCCAGCAGCGAGGCACAGGGGCCGCAAGAAAAACTGTTTTTT.

In this sample, this clone turned up once. J is TRBJ1-2 and V is TRBV5-4; the D gene is possibly TRBD1 (5 bases). The CDR3 is 14 residues long. Deletions cut 4 bases from V and 8 bases from J, with 18 bases between. Germline V gives CDR1 SGHNT, CDR2 YYREEE (reference sequence). The CDR3 DNA is TGTGCCAGCAGCGGGGACCCGGGTTACTCCGGCTACACCTTC. Its protein is CASSGDPGYSGYTF.

The rearrangement joins TRBV6-1 to TRBJ2-7; tentatively, D is TRBD2 (6 bases). Germline lookup yields CDR1 MNHNS and CDR2 SASEGT. CDR3 size: 14 residues. The germline V and J ends were trimmed by 4 bases and 4 bases, with 14 bases remaining between them. The CDR3 loop is CASSGAGGKYEQYF. CDR3 nucleotide sequence: TGTGCCAGCAGTGGCGCCGGGGGTAAATACGAGCAGTACTTC.

The chain uses TRBV19 and TRBJ2-5, with D tentatively TRBD1 (6 bases). Between the trimmed V and J ends, which lost 8 bases and 3 bases, there was a span of 28 bases. CDR3 length equals 18 residues. Germline V gene data show CDR1 as LNHDA and CDR2 as SQIVND (reference sequence). The CDR3 bases are TGTGCCAGTTCCCACTGGGGCAGGGGCTCTCGGGTTGAAGAGACCCAGTACTTC. Its protein is CASSHWGRGSRVEETQYF. Full variable domain (rest looked up from reference TRBV19 and TRBJ2-5): DGGITQSPKYLFRKEGQNVTLSCEQNLNHDAMYWYRQDPGQGLRLIYYSQIVNDFQKGDIAEGYSVSREKKESFPLTVTSAQKNPTAFYLCASSHWGRGSRVEETQYFGPGTRLLVL.

This clone was picked up a small number of times. V and J are TRBV4-1 and TRBJ1-1, with D unclear. The CDR3 totals 13 residues. Germline CDR1 reads MGHRA; CDR2 reads YSYEKL. Trimming stripped 1 base from V and 4 bases from J, with 7 bases between. The CDR3 protein is CASSQVRVTEAFF. The CDR3 DNA sequence: TGCGCCAGCAGCCAAGTGAGGGTCACTGAAGCTTTCTTT.

V usage is TRBV27 and J usage is TRBJ1-4; TRBD1 is a possible D gene (5 bases). The CDR3 length is 14 residues. The germline CDR1 and CDR2 sequences are MNHEY and SMNVEV (reference sequence). Trimming took off 5 bases at V and 8 bases at J, with 15 bases between the two ends. CDR3 region: CASSRGGFLEKLFF. In nucleotides, the CDR3 is TGTGCCAGCAGTCGGGGGGGGTTTCTGGAAAAACTGTTTTTT. Full variable domain (rest looked up from reference TRBV27 and TRBJ1-4): EAQVTQNPRYLITVTGKKLTVTCSQNMNHEYMSWYRQDPGLGLRQIYYSMNVEVTDKGDVPEGYKVSRKEKRNFPLILESPSPNQTSLYFCASSRGGFLEKLFFGSGTQLSVL.

The gene calls are TRBV21-1 and TRBJ2-3; the tabulated D call, TRBD2, remains unverified against the DNA. TRBV21-1 is a known pseudogene. The CDR3 spans 16 residues. The CDR3 reads CASSKASSESTDTQYF. CDR3 bases: TGTGCCAGCAGCAAAGCATCTAGCGAGAGCACAGATACGCAGTATTTT.

The chain couples TRBV27 to TRBJ1-2; 9 bases align to TRBD1. Trimming removed 9 bases from V and 8 bases from J; junction bases left unmatched: 10. This CDR3 has 13 residues. Germline V gives CDR1 MNHEY, CDR2 SMNVEV (reference sequence). The CDR3 region is CARPGTGCLGYTF. CDR3 bases: TGTGCCAGGCCCGGGACAGGGTGTTTAGGCTACACCTTC.

This chain links TRBV5-1 with TRBJ1-4, with D uncertain. Germline V gene lookup returns CDR1 SGHRS and CDR2 YFSETQ. Trimming removed 0 bases at V and 8 bases at J, with 20 bases between. The CDR3 contains 17 residues. The CDR3 protein is CASSLGPNLGGDEKLFF. CDR3 coding DNA: TGCGCCAGCAGCTTGGGACCCAATTTAGGCGGTGACGAAAAACTGTTTTTT.

This rearrangement joins TRBV5-1 to TRBJ2-3; perhaps D is TRBD1 or TRBD2 (6 bases each). Germline V CDR1 and CDR2: SGHRS, YFSETQ. The V end was cut by 3 bases, the J end by 0 bases, with 14 bases between. The CDR3 has 16 residues. CDR3 nucleotides: TGCGCCAGCAGCTCGACCGGGGGCGGTAGCACAGATACGCAGTATTTT. It codes for CASSSTGGGSTDTQYF.

This chain links TRBV5-1 with TRBJ2-7, with 9 nucleotides matching TRBD2. Germline-derived CDR1 and CDR2 are SGHRS and YFSETQ. This CDR3 spans 14 amino acids. The junction had 3 bases not matched to a gene; V was cut back by 0 bases and J by 5 bases. The CDR3 coding sequence is TGCGCCAGCAGCTTGGTGGCGGGAGGGGACGAGCAGTACTTC. Residues: CASSLVAGGDEQYF.

The table lists this clone with a count of one. This chain links TRBV12-5 with TRBJ2-1, with 8 bases that match TRBD1. The CDR3 length is 17 residues. V dropped 6 bases and J dropped 7; count of bases not matched to a gene: 17. Germline CDR1 and CDR2: LGHNT and FRNRAP. The CDR3 nucleotides are TGTGCTAGTGGCCTGGCTGGTACCCTCAGGGGGCGAAATGAGCAGTTCTTC. As protein: CASGLAGTLRGRNEQFF. The whole variable domain, remainder taken from reference TRBV12-5 and TRBJ2-1, is DARVTQTPRHKVTEMGQEVTMRCQPILGHNTVFWYRQTMMQGLELLAYFRNRAPLDDSGMPKDRFSAEMPDATLATLKIQPSEPRDSAVYFCASGLAGTLRGRNEQFFGPGTRLTVL.

The rearrangement joins TRBV7-9 to TRBJ1-2, with D possibly TRBD1 on 5 matching bases. The germline gives CDR1 SEHNR, CDR2 FQNEAQ (reference sequence). The CDR3 totals 14 residues. V was pared by 4 bases and J by 7 bases, with 16 bases between. The CDR3 reads CASSSGSVQGGYTF. DNA of the CDR3: TGTGCCAGCAGCTCCGGATCCGTGCAGGGTGGCTACACCTTC.

The count of this clone is one. This chain links TRBV5-1 with TRBJ1-2, with no clear D. CDR1 is SGHRS, CDR2 YFSETQ, per germline. The CDR3 runs to 15 residues. V lost 0 bases and J 3 bases, leaving 12 bases between the germline ends. CDR3 DNA: TGCGCCAGCAGCTTGGGAGTCACTAGGGACTATGGCTACACCTTC. It yields the protein CASSLGVTRDYGYTF. The full variable domain, in which reference TRBV5-1 and TRBJ1-2 provide the parts outside the CDR3, is KAGVTQTPRYLIKTRGQQVTLSCSPISGHRSVSWYQQTPGQGLQFLFEYFSETQRNKGNFPGRFSGRQFSNSRSEMNVSTLELGDSALYLCASSLGVTRDYGYTFGSGTRLTVV.

This chain uses TRBV19 with TRBJ2-1; TRBD2 matches at 7 bases. The CDR3 contains 15 residues. V lost 3 bases and J lost 2; bases outside the gene matches: 4. In germline, CDR1 is LNHDA, CDR2 SQIVND (reference sequence). The DNA of the CDR3 is TGTGCCAGTAGTATCTCTAGCGGAGCCTACAATGAGCAGTTCTTC. Translating gives CASSISSGAYNEQFF. Together with reference TRBV19 and TRBJ2-1, the CDR3 gives the full variable domain: DGGITQSPKYLFRKEGQNVTLSCEQNLNHDAMYWYRQDPGQGLRLIYYSQIVNDFQKGDIAEGYSVSREKKESFPLTVTSAQKNPTAFYLCASSISSGAYNEQFFGPGTRLTVL.

The chain is built from TRBV5-4 and TRBJ2-5; 10 nucleotides align to TRBD2. J gave up 6 bases and V 1 base, and 9 bases lay outside the gene matches. The germline CDR1 and CDR2 sequences are SGHNT and YYREEE (reference sequence). The CDR3 contains 16 residues. CDR3 DNA sequence: TGTGCCAGCAGCTTGAGTGGAGCGGGAGGGCCGAAGACCCAGTACTTC. This codes for CASSLSGAGGPKTQYF.